Each of the 20 T cell receptor beta chains below was sequenced from the same sample in a study of blood T cell repertoires in COVID-19. This table comes from immunoSEQ multiplex PCR, and its TCRdb copy is limited to in-frame clones, with some not included. The data hold 100,000 or so clones, with roughly four fifths observed a single time. The sequenced sample consisted of peripheral blood. The receptors were sampled from a man aged 55-75 years with acute or convalescent COVID-19.

The chain has TRBV2 and TRBJ2-2; 9 positions agree with TRBD2. The V gene end was trimmed by 2 bases and the J gene end by 1 base; junction bases not matched to a gene: 2. This CDR3 is 16 amino acids long. The germline V gene encodes CDR1 SNHLY and CDR2 FYNNEI. CDR3 nucleotides: TGTGCCAGCAGTGAATATAGCGGGAGGAACACCGGGGAGCTGTTTTTT. Translating gives CASSEYSGRNTGELFF.

This clone was observed a few times. This chain uses TRBV19 with TRBJ1-5; the match to TRBD1 covers 7 bases. This CDR3 is 16 amino acids long. With 1 base clipped from V and 6 bases from J, the junction kept 9 bases outside the gene matches. Germline V lookup: CDR1 LNHDA, CDR2 SQIVND (reference sequence). For the CDR3, the DNA is TGTGCCAGTAGTATAGTTGGGAGAGGGGGCGGTCAGCCCCAGCATTTT. It is translated as CASSIVGRGGGQPQHF.

V and J are TRBV25-1 and TRBJ2-2; D is uncertain. V was clipped by 4 bases and J by 6 bases, with 3 bases between them. Per germline, CDR1 MGHDK and CDR2 SYGVNS. This CDR3 is 11 amino acids long. The DNA for the CDR3 is TGTGCCAGCAGTGTCTCCGGGGAGCTGTTTTTT. Encoded protein: CASSVSGELFF. The full variable domain, with the rest looked up from reference TRBV25-1 and TRBJ2-2, is EADIYQTPRYLVIGTGKKITLECSQTMGHDKMYWYQQDPGMELHLIHYSYGVNSTEKGDLSSESTVSRIRTEHFPLTLESARPSHTSQYLCASSVSGELFFGEGSRLTVL.

V is TRBV3-1 (or the pseudogene TRBV3-2) and J is TRBJ1-5; TRBD1 matches 7 bases. The CDR3 has 16 amino acids. CDR1 is LGHDT and CDR2 is YNNKEL in the germline V gene (reference sequence). V lost 3 bases, J lost 7 bases, and 12 bases stayed unmatched. CDR3 region: CASSHGITGASQPQHF. The CDR3, as DNA: TGTGCCAGCAGCCATGGCATCACAGGGGCCTCACAGCCCCAGCATTTT.

The V gene is TRBV18, the J gene TRBJ2-1; 16 positions agree with TRBD2. The J segment lost 4 bases and the V segment lost 0 bases, leaving 9 bases of the junction unmatched. The germline CDR1 and CDR2 sequences are KGHSH and LQKENI. The CDR3 runs 20 residues. The CDR3: CASSPPGLAGGPSRYNEQFF. The CDR3, as DNA: TGTGCCAGCTCACCACCGGGACTAGCGGGGGGGCCGTCGAGATACAATGAGCAGTTCTTC.

The V and J genes are TRBV27 and TRBJ2-1, with 11 nucleotides matching TRBD2. The CDR3 loop spans 17 amino acids. Trimming cost V 4 bases and J 3 bases; bases outside gene matches: 8. In germline, CDR1 is MNHEY, CDR2 SMNVEV (reference sequence). The CDR3 here is CASSSASGRRGYNEQFF. DNA for the CDR3: TGTGCCAGCAGTTCGGCTAGCGGGAGGCGCGGCTACAATGAGCAGTTCTTC.

This clone was picked up one time. The rearrangement links TRBV6-5 to TRBJ1-4, with D perhaps matching TRBD1 (6 bases). Trimming took 5 bases from V and 4 from J, leaving 14 bases between them. CDR3 length: 15 amino acids. Germline V lookup: CDR1 MNHEY, CDR2 SVGAGI. The CDR3 sequence is CASSRLSGVNEKLFF. DNA for the CDR3: TGTGCCAGCAGTCGTCTATCAGGGGTTAATGAAAAACTGTTTTTT.

This sequence joins TRBV11-3 and TRBJ2-1, with 7 nucleotides matching TRBD2. V lost 0 bases and J lost 0; bases outside the gene matches: 8. In germline, CDR1 is SGHNT, CDR2 YENEEA. This CDR3 region has 18 residues. CDR3 nucleotides: TGTGCCAGCAGCTTAGATCAGGGAGGGTCTAACTCCTACAATGAGCAGTTCTTC. Amino acids: CASSLDQGGSNSYNEQFF.

The rearrangement uses TRBV3-1 (or the pseudogene TRBV3-2) and TRBJ2-7, with 12 bases matching TRBD2. This CDR3 is built from 16 residues. J was trimmed by 3 bases and V by 2 bases; bases with no gene match: 5. Germline V gene data show CDR1 as LGHDT and CDR2 as YNNKEL (reference sequence). Here the CDR3 DNA reads TGTGCCAGCAGCCAAACTAGCGGGAGGATAATCTACGAGCAGTACGTC. Translated: CASSQTSGRIIYEQYV.

The rearrangement links TRBV6-5 to TRBJ2-7; no definite D call. The V gene's germline CDR1 is MNHEY and CDR2 SVGAGI. CDR3 length equals 15 residues. The germline V and J ends were trimmed by 4 bases and 1 base, with 14 bases remaining between them. The DNA of the CDR3 is TGTGCCAGCAGTTCCCAAGGCCAAGCGTCCTACGAGCAGTACTTC. Residues: CASSSQGQASYEQYF.

This chain joins TRBV4-3 and TRBJ2-2; 7 bases match TRBD2. Germline CDR1 LGHNA, CDR2 YSLEER. This CDR3 has 15 amino acids. The V and J ends lost 0 bases and 5 bases, in that order; junction bases with no gene match: 3. The CDR3 DNA reads TGCGCCAGCAGCCAAGAGTGGGGGGGGACCGGGGAGCTGTTTTTT. This gives the protein CASSQEWGGTGELFF.

The chain couples TRBV13 to TRBJ2-5; D is uncertain. V lost 5 bases and J 7 bases, leaving 11 bases between the germline ends. This CDR3 comprises 12 residues. CDR1 is PRHDT, CDR2 FYEKMQ, per germline (reference sequence). The CDR3 loop is CASSVTSGTQYF. DNA for the CDR3: TGTGCCAGCAGCGTCACTTCGGGGACCCAGTACTTC.

This clone appeared a few times. For the CDR3, the DNA is TGCGCCAGCAGCCAAGATTTGGCCGGGACAGGGGCTTTGAGTGAAAAACTGTTTTTT. Amino acid sequence: CASSQDLAGTGALSEKLFF. The chain joins TRBV4-3 to TRBJ1-4; 10 bases fit TRBD1. With V trimmed by 0 bases and J by 7 bases, 14 bases remained unmatched. Germline CDR1 reads LGHNA; CDR2 reads YSLEER. The length of the CDR3 is 19 residues.

The chain carries TRBV29-1 and TRBJ2-3; the D gene is possibly TRBD2 (7 bases). The V end was cut by 7 bases, the J end by 5 bases, with 22 bases between. The length of the CDR3 is 15 residues. Germline CDR1 SQVTM, CDR2 ANQGSEA. The DNA of the CDR3 is TGCAGCGCCCTCCGTGGGGGGCGCGGGGGAGATACGCAGTATTTT. It is translated as CSALRGGRGGDTQYF.

This clone showed up many times. The chain links TRBV5-6 to TRBJ2-1, with D perhaps TRBD1 (5 bases). V was trimmed by 4 bases and J by 4 bases, leaving 9 bases between them. The CDR3 is 13 amino acids. Germline CDR1 is SGHDT and CDR2 is YYEEEE. The CDR3 loop is CASSLDRYNEQFF. CDR3 in DNA: TGTGCCAGCAGCCTCGACAGATACAATGAGCAGTTCTTC.

The genes are TRBV9 and TRBJ2-3; a weak D match, TRBD2 (5 bases). V dropped 7 bases and J dropped 1 base, with 10 bases sitting between them. This CDR3 region has 13 residues. Germline CDR1 reads SGDLS; CDR2 reads YYNGEE. The CDR3 bases are TGTGCCAGCGGAGCGGCGCGCACAGATACGCAGTATTTT. It translates to CASGAARTDTQYF.

This chain links TRBV4-2 with TRBJ1-3; tentatively, D is TRBD1 (5 bases). The germline gives CDR1 LGHNA, CDR2 YNFKEQ. The CDR3 has 15 residues. The germline V and J ends were trimmed by 0 bases and 6 bases, with 12 bases remaining between them. In nucleotides, the CDR3 is TGTGCCAGCAGCCAAGATAGGCAGGGTTCAAACACCATATATTTT. Protein sequence: CASSQDRQGSNTIYF.

The V call is TRBV5-8, the J call TRBJ2-5; no clear D gene. V gave up 0 bases and J gave up 5 bases, with 5 bases separating them. The V gene's germline CDR1 is SGHTS and CDR2 YDEGEE. The CDR3 consists of 12 residues. In DNA, the CDR3 is TGTGCCAGCAGCTTGGCCCGGGAGACCCAGTACTTC. Translated, it gives CASSLARETQYF.

The count of this clone is one. Here the CDR3 DNA reads TGTGCCTGGAAGTTTTATCGCGGCACAGATACGCAGTATTTT. The encoded protein is CAWKFYRGTDTQYF. The rearrangement joins TRBV30 to TRBJ2-3, with no clear D. Germline loops: CDR1 GTSNPN, CDR2 SVGIG (reference sequence). The CDR3 is 14 residues long. Trimming pared 4 bases from V and 1 base from J, leaving 12 bases between.

This chain connects TRBV29-1 to TRBJ1-1, with D perhaps TRBD1 (6 bases). Trimming shortened V by 4 bases and J by 4 bases, and 10 bases separated the two germline ends. Per germline, CDR1 SQVTM and CDR2 ANQGSEA. The CDR3 has 12 residues. CDR3 protein: CSVGAGVTEAFF. CDR3 in DNA: TGCAGCGTTGGAGCAGGGGTCACTGAAGCTTTCTTT.